This T cell receptor (beta chain) originates from a study of liver allograft versus peripheral blood T cells. Overall study context: Liver transplant recipients had T cell receptor repertoires compared between transplanted liver and peripheral blood.

Overall study findings and caveats: Reportedly, liver allograft T cell receptor repertoires differed from peripheral blood ones.

The germline CDR1 and CDR2 sequences are MNHEY and SMNVEV (reference sequence). Trimming left V 4 bases short and J 2 bases short, with 6 bases between. The CDR3 has 12 residues. MiXCR was run by TCRdb on the reads, yielding one entry per CDR3 protein. The data show approximately 9,000 distinct CDR3 sequences, roughly 20% seen once. This clonotype has ten or more counts. Its antigen is undetermined. The V gene is TRBV27, the J gene TRBJ2-7; D uncertain. This TCR came from a human patient who had a liver transplant. Some T cells here may be from the graft donor. The CDR3 spells CASSSPPYEQYF. For the CDR3, the DNA is TGTGCCAGCAGTTCCCCGCCCTACGAGCAGTACTTC.